This T cell receptor beta chain appears in the sequencing data of a study of identical twins. Study-wide points: Twin-shared out-of-frame alpha sequences showed excess low generation probability.

In this sample, this clonotype turned up many times. The antigen is undetermined. Via MiXCR, TCRdb re-called the 5' RACE reads, giving one row per CDR3 protein. This sample carries roughly 750,000 distinct CDR3 sequences, 21% of them seen once, and the ten largest clones take about 4.3%. With 5 bases removed from V and 7 bases from J, the gap between germline ends came to 6 bases. The CDR3 spans 11 residues. CDR1 MNHEY and CDR2 SVGAGI come from the germline V gene. A further study also used this sample, focusing on T cells expressing NK-cell markers. This second study notes: Researchers got TCR beta repertoires out of sorted CD3+CD56+NKG2C+, CD3+CD56+NKG2C- and CD3+CD56-NKG2C+ T cells. CD8+ T cells in 5 to 7 donors included dominant NKG2C+ clonotypes at about 1.0-7.0%.

V is TRBV6-5 and J is TRBJ2-1, with D possibly TRBD1 on 5 matching bases. The sequence was obtained from a woman aged 18-29 years in good health. The sample comprised PBMCs. CDR3 in DNA: TGTGCCAGCAGTAGGGGAAATGAGCAGTTCTTC. Its protein is CASSRGNEQFF.